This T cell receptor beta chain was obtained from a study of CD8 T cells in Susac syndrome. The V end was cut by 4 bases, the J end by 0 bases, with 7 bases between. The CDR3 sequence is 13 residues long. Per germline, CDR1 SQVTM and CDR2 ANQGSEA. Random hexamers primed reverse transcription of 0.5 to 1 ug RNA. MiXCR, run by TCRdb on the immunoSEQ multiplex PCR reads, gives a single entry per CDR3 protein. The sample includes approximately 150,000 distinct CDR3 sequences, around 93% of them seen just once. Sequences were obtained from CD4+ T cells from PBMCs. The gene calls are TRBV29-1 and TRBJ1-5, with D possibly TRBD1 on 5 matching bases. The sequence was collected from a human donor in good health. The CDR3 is CSVGDGSNQPQHF. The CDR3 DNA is TGCAGCGTTGGGGACGGTAGCAATCAGCCCCAGCATTTT.